The 28 T cell receptor beta chains given below trace back to one sample, sequenced in a study of sequential checkpoint blockade in melanoma. Sequencing used immunoSEQ multiplex PCR; TCRdb keeps in-frame clones, though not all of them. The top ten hold 22% of the sample, which has some 30,000 clones, around 88% seen once. Treatment indicated: randomized to nivolumab then ipilimumab (arm A) or the reverse (arm B). The sequencing used CD8+ T cells sorted from blood (inferred from file names), collected from a patient given nivolumab and ipilimumab in sequence. The source of these receptors is a human donor with melanoma.

This sequence joins TRBV10-3 and TRBJ2-1; 7 nucleotides line up with TRBD1. CDR1 and CDR2 from the germline V gene are ENHRY and SYGVKD. The length of the CDR3 is 11 residues. After removal of 5 bases from V and 9 bases from J, the junction contained 1 base not matched to a gene. The CDR3 sequence is CAISNRGEQFF. In DNA form, the CDR3 reads TGTGCCATCAGTAACAGGGGTGAGCAGTTCTTC.

The chain recombines TRBV25-1 with TRBJ2-5; D possibly corresponds to TRBD1 (5 bases). Germline CDR1 MGHDK, CDR2 SYGVNS. The CDR3 spans 13 residues. V lost 7 bases to trimming and J lost 4 bases, with 13 bases between them. CDR3 DNA sequence: TGTGCCAGCACAAAGGGGAAGTCAGAGACCCAGTACTTC. It specifies CASTKGKSETQYF.

V usage is TRBV11-2 and J usage is TRBJ2-2, with TRBD1 matching over 7 bases. The ends lost 3 bases at V and 6 bases at J; junction bases unmatched: 7. From germline, CDR1 is SGHAT and CDR2 FQNNGV. The CDR3 consists of 15 residues. The CDR3 reads CASSFGRQGAGELFF. CDR3 nucleotide sequence: TGTGCCAGCAGCTTTGGGCGGCAGGGGGCCGGGGAGCTGTTTTTT.

DNA for the CDR3: TGTGCCAGCACGGACAGAGTTCAGGGGGAGAGCCCCGAGCAGTACTTC. This translates into CASTDRVQGESPEQYF. The rearrangement joins TRBV4-2 to TRBJ2-7; TRBD1 aligns across 7 bases. V shed 7 bases and J 6 bases; nucleotides not matched to a gene: 18. The germline V gene encodes CDR1 LGHNA and CDR2 YNFKEQ. CDR3 length equals 16 residues.

The chain employs TRBV5-6 and TRBJ2-7; no firm D call. From germline, CDR1 is SGHDT and CDR2 YYEEEE. Trimming pared 0 bases from V and 6 bases from J, leaving 16 bases between. The CDR3 is 15 residues long. The CDR3 here is CASSLVVGRASEQYF. In DNA, the CDR3 is TGTGCCAGCAGCTTGGTAGTTGGGCGAGCCTCCGAGCAGTACTTC.

The chain combines TRBV7-8 with TRBJ2-5; 8 bases line up with TRBD1. Trimming took 5 bases from V and 0 from J; bases not matched to a gene: 14. Germline V lookup: CDR1 SGHVS, CDR2 FQNEAQ. This CDR3 has 18 residues. CDR3 DNA sequence: TGTGCCAGCAGCCAGGGACAGGCGCCCTTAGCGTACCAAGAGACCCAGTACTTC. It is translated as CASSQGQAPLAYQETQYF. The complete variable domain, with remaining parts taken from reference TRBV7-8 and TRBJ2-5, reads GAGVSQSPRYKVAKRGQDVALRCDPISGHVSLFWYQQALGQGPEFLTYFQNEAQLDKSGLPSDRFFAERPEGSVSTLKIQRTQQEDSAVYLCASSQGQAPLAYQETQYFGPGTRLLVL.

V and J are TRBV15 and TRBJ2-1; D unresolved. V lost 1 base and J 2 bases, leaving 3 bases between the germline ends. This CDR3 is built from 13 residues. Germline CDR1 reads LNHNV; CDR2 reads YYDKDF (reference sequence). This CDR3 reads CATSRVAYNEQFF. The CDR3 DNA follows: TGTGCCACCAGCAGAGTAGCCTACAATGAGCAGTTCTTC.

This clone was found once. This chain links TRBV19 with TRBJ2-1, with D tentatively TRBD1 (6 bases). In germline, CDR1 is LNHDA, CDR2 SQIVND (reference sequence). The V and J ends lost 4 bases and 4 bases respectively, with 14 bases between them. The CDR3 runs 15 residues. The CDR3 protein is CASSKDQDRYNEQFF. As DNA, the CDR3 is TGTGCCAGTAGTAAAGACCAGGACAGATACAATGAGCAGTTCTTC.

A note on this clone: The limits of the CDR3 on the DNA are not certain, so only TCRdb's listed CDR3 is given. This rearrangement joins TRBV7-2 to TRBJ1-1. The CDR3 is 16 amino acids long, termini counted. CDR1 and CDR2 (germline): SGHTA, FQGNSA. The CDR3 loop is CASSLGNVGPGTEAFF.

The rearrangement joins TRBV28 to TRBJ2-7; 7 nucleotides line up with TRBD1. Germline loops: CDR1 MDHEN, CDR2 SYDVKM. The CDR3 loop spans 14 amino acids. Trimming at V came to 3 bases and at J to 7 bases, leaving 9 bases not matched to a gene. The CDR3 nucleotides are TGTGCCAGCAGTTTTGACAGGGACATGGTTGAGCAGTACTTC. Protein: CASSFDRDMVEQYF.

V usage is TRBV10-2 and J usage is TRBJ2-7; D may be TRBD1 (5 bases). The germline gives CDR1 WSHSY, CDR2 SAAADI. V lost 7 bases and J 5 bases, leaving 12 bases between the germline ends. The CDR3 extends over 12 amino acids. As DNA, the CDR3 is TGCGCCAGCAATAGGGGTTACGACGAGCAGTACTTC. This codes for CASNRGYDEQYF.

The J gene is TRBJ1-5, the V gene TRBV6-5, with no clear D. The CDR3 contains 11 residues. Trimming removed 10 bases from V and 3 bases from J, with 7 bases in between. The germline V gene encodes CDR1 MNHEY and CDR2 SVGAGI. The CDR3 nucleotides are TGTGCCAAATTCTCCAATCAGCCCCAGCATTTT. It specifies CAKFSNQPQHF.

The chain uses TRBV9 and TRBJ2-7; 8 bases are shared with TRBD2. The CDR3 length is 14 residues. V lost 0 bases to trimming and J lost 7 bases; unmatched junction nucleotides: 6. Germline lookup yields CDR1 SGDLS and CDR2 YYNGEE. CDR3 sequence reads: CASSVGLAGWEQYF. CDR3 nucleotides: TGTGCCAGCAGCGTAGGGTTAGCGGGGTGGGAGCAGTACTTC.

This clone appeared a single time. The rearrangement joins TRBV5-1 to TRBJ2-1, with TRBD1 matching 8 bases. In germline, CDR1 is SGHRS, CDR2 YFSETQ. This CDR3 region has 15 residues. Unmatched junction bases numbered 2, after V lost 0 bases and J lost 3 bases. CDR3 sequence reads: CASSLGQGIYNEQFF. As DNA, the CDR3 is TGCGCCAGCAGCTTGGGACAGGGGATCTACAATGAGCAGTTCTTC.

The V and J genes are TRBV27 and TRBJ2-7; D might be TRBD1 (6 bases). V was trimmed by 5 bases and J by 3 bases, leaving 14 bases between them. CDR1 is MNHEY, CDR2 SMNVEV, per germline (reference sequence). The CDR3 sequence is 14 residues long. The chain's CDR3 is CASSPDRTFYEQYF. CDR3 bases: TGTGCCAGCAGTCCCGACAGGACCTTCTACGAGCAGTACTTC.

The rearrangement joins TRBV28 to TRBJ2-3; 16 positions match TRBD2. Germline-derived CDR1 and CDR2 are MDHEN and SYDVKM. The junction had 11 bases not matched to a gene; V was cut back by 9 bases and J by 2 bases. This CDR3 region has 18 residues. CDR3 coding DNA: TGTGCCAGAGAGGGGACTAGCGGGAGGGCCTGTACCACAGATACGCAGTATTTT. This codes for CAREGTSGRACTTDTQYF.

Notes on this clone: An end of the junction does not agree with germline; a read error may underlie this. J is TRBJ2-7 and V is TRBV11-2, with D possibly matching TRBD2 (6 bases). The CDR3 consists of 16 residues. CDR1 SGHAT and CDR2 FQNNGV come from the germline V gene. CDR3 in DNA: TGCGCCAGCAGCCAAGATTGGCACTCGGAGGGCGGCGAGCAGTACTTC. Its protein is CASSQDWHSEGGEQYF.

The chain carries TRBV7-9 and TRBJ1-2; D gene uncertain. The CDR3 covers 15 residues. CDR1 and CDR2 from the germline V gene are SEHNR and FQNEAQ (reference sequence). The V gene lost 1 base and the J gene lost 6 bases, with 15 bases spanning the gap. CDR3 in DNA: TGTGCCAGCAGCTTAGGGTCCGGGAAAGGGAATGGCTACACCTTC. Protein: CASSLGSGKGNGYTF.

The V call is TRBV6-5, the J call TRBJ2-1, with a weak D call TRBD2 (6 bases). The CDR3 consists of 14 residues. Trimming took 6 bases from V and 5 from J, leaving 14 bases between them. CDR1 is MNHEY and CDR2 is SVGAGI in the germline V gene. The CDR3 reads CASSSSGEDNEQFF. CDR3 DNA: TGTGCCAGCAGCTCCTCCGGGGAGGACAATGAGCAGTTCTTC.

The CDR3 DNA reads TGTGCCAGCAGCTTATCCACAGGGGTTTTGACTAATGAAAAACTGTTTTTT. The encoded protein is CASSLSTGVLTNEKLFF. The chain uses TRBV7-6 and TRBJ1-4; 7 bases match TRBD1. The CDR3 has 17 residues. The germline V gene encodes CDR1 SGHVS and CDR2 FNYEAQ. The V and J ends lost 2 bases and 2 bases, in that order; junction bases with no gene match: 8.

The V call is TRBV6-5, the J call TRBJ2-4; D not resolved. The CDR3 length is 14 residues. Trimming cost V 2 bases and J 3 bases, with 8 bases left between them. The germline CDR1 and CDR2 sequences are MNHEY and SVGAGI. CDR3 amino acids: CASSYAGSKNIQYF. CDR3 in DNA: TGTGCCAGCAGTTACGCAGGTAGCAAAAACATTCAGTACTTC.

The chain has TRBV7-2 and TRBJ2-1, with D possibly being TRBD2 (6 bases). This CDR3 has 17 residues. Germline lookup yields CDR1 SGHTA and CDR2 FQGNSA. The ends were cut back, 5 bases at V and 3 bases at J, with 20 bases in the middle. The chain's CDR3 is CASSASQLAGYYNEQFF. The CDR3 region has the DNA TGTGCCAGCAGCGCGAGTCAGTTGGCGGGGTACTACAATGAGCAGTTCTTC.

The chain carries TRBV5-4 and TRBJ2-7; possible D gene TRBD2, 7 bases. CDR3 size: 15 residues. V dropped 4 bases and J dropped 6 bases, with 20 bases sitting between them. Looked up from germline, CDR1 is SGHNT and CDR2 is YYREEE (reference sequence). The CDR3 DNA is TGTGCCAGCAGCCCCGCTCGAGGGGGGGCCGGCGAGCAGTACTTC. Its protein product is CASSPARGGAGEQYF.

The chain combines TRBV5-6 with TRBJ1-2; D gene unclear. The germline V gene encodes CDR1 SGHDT and CDR2 YYEEEE. CDR3 length equals 16 residues. V gave up 4 bases and J gave up 5 bases, with 21 bases separating them. CDR3 coding DNA: TGTGCCAGCAGCCCAGGCCCGGCGGGCGCCGTTTATGGCTACACCTTC. Translated, it gives CASSPGPAGAVYGYTF. The full variable domain, rest sourced from reference TRBV5-6 and TRBJ1-2, is DAGVTQSPTHLIKTRGQQVTLRCSPKSGHDTVSWYQQALGQGPQFIFQYYEEEERQRGNFPDRFSGHQFPNYSSELNVNALLLGDSALYLCASSPGPAGAVYGYTFGSGTRLTVV.

The rearrangement uses TRBV27 and TRBJ2-1; the D gene is possibly TRBD2 (7 bases). The CDR3 has 22 amino acids. From germline, CDR1 is MNHEY and CDR2 SMNVEV (reference sequence). With 7 bases removed from V and 5 bases from J, the gap between germline ends came to 39 bases. CDR3: CASTAMWGAVGGGRGSNNEQFF. Written as DNA, the CDR3 is TGTGCCAGCACCGCGATGTGGGGCGCGGTGGGGGGGGGCAGAGGTTCCAACAATGAGCAGTTCTTC.

V is TRBV6-5 and J is TRBJ2-6, with 8 bases aligning to TRBD2. The CDR3 runs 15 residues. Losses at the gene ends were 6 bases for V and 1 base for J; bases not matched to a gene: 2. CDR1 and CDR2 from the germline V gene are MNHEY and SVGAGI. The CDR3 is CASRAGGSGANVLTF. The CDR3 coding sequence is TGTGCCAGCAGGGCGGGGGGTTCTGGGGCCAACGTCCTGACTTTC.

V and J are TRBV5-4 and TRBJ2-7, with a possible D match to TRBD1 (5 bases). V lost 3 bases to trimming and J lost 5 bases, with 9 bases between them. This CDR3 spans 12 amino acids. Per germline, CDR1 SGHNT and CDR2 YYREEE (reference sequence). CDR3 sequence (DNA): TGTGCCAGCAGCTGGGGCAGCGACGAGCAGTACTTC. Protein: CASSWGSDEQYF.

This chain links TRBV7-9 with TRBJ2-7; a weak D match, TRBD1 (6 bases). The length of the CDR3 is 13 residues. Germline CDR1 reads SEHNR; CDR2 reads FQNEAQ (reference sequence). V was cut by 5 bases and J by 1 base, with 9 bases left in between. Written as DNA, the CDR3 is TGTGCCAGCAGCCGACAGGATTCCTACGAGCAGTACTTC. It is translated as CASSRQDSYEQYF.